This record covers a single T cell receptor beta chain. The sample is drawn from a study of blood T cell repertoires in COVID-19. As for the study in general: The United States, Italy and Spain supplied acute and convalescent COVID-19 samples. PBMCs, B-cell-depleted T cells, or T cells were the source of the cDNA or gDNA that made up the material.

In the source study's methods: Amplification of reference gene primers was used by the study to estimate nucleated cell counts. Method: immunoSEQ multiplex PCR; TCRdb's copy keeps in-frame clones and lacks some. From that table come the V and J calls and clone size; the DNA was used to work out D and trimming. The table records approximately 30,000 clones, about 90% of them present only once. V was pared by 2 bases and J by 12 bases, with 7 bases of the junction left unmatched. The CDR3 consists of 13 residues. Germline V lookup: CDR1 MDHEN, CDR2 SYDVKM. The chain uses TRBV28 and TRBJ2-1; 7 bases are a match to TRBD2. This receptor was identified in a woman in her forties with active or convalescent COVID-19. Sequencing input: peripheral blood. The CDR3 here is CASSLGRESRQFF. The CDR3 nucleotides are TGTGCCAGCAGTTTAGGGCGGGAGTCAAGGCAGTTCTTC.